Listed here are 23 T cell receptor beta chains from one sample, sequenced in a study of blood T cell repertoires in COVID-19. Assay: immunoSEQ multiplex PCR; the TCRdb copy retains only in-frame clones and omits some. The sample yields roughly 120,000 clones, less than 85% seen once. Sequenced sample: peripheral blood. All receptors come from a man aged 25-45 years with acute or convalescent COVID-19.

In DNA, the CDR3 is TGTGCCAGCAGTCACCGGGACAGGGGGCGCGGCTACACCTTC. Translated, it gives CASSHRDRGRGYTF. V is TRBV6-2 or TRBV6-3 and J is TRBJ1-2; TRBD1 agrees at 12 bases. Germline V gene lookup returns CDR1 MNHEY and CDR2 SVGEGT. CDR3 length: 14 residues. V trimming: 5 bases; J trimming: 8 bases; junction bases outside the gene matches: 6.

The V gene is TRBV30, the J gene TRBJ1-1, with 8 bases fitting TRBD1. In germline, CDR1 is GTSNPN, CDR2 SVGIG (reference sequence). V was clipped by 2 bases and J by 4 bases; unmatched bases: 3. The CDR3 sequence is 13 residues long. The CDR3, as DNA: TGTGCCTGGAGTAAAGGGACAGGCACTGAAGCTTTCTTT. Encoded protein: CAWSKGTGTEAFF.

This chain joins TRBV7-2 and TRBJ1-6; 7 nucleotides match TRBD1. V gave up 6 bases and J gave up 7 bases; unmatched junction bases: 3. This CDR3 comprises 13 residues. Germline V gives CDR1 SGHTA, CDR2 FQGNSA. The CDR3 nucleotides are TGTGCCAGCAGAGGACAGGACAATTCACCCCTCCACTTT. It yields the protein CASRGQDNSPLHF.

The chain recombines TRBV15 with TRBJ1-2, with 10 positions matching TRBD1. This CDR3 is 14 amino acids long. J gave up 5 bases and V 5 bases, and 5 bases lay outside the gene matches. Germline V gene lookup returns CDR1 LNHNV and CDR2 YYDKDF (reference sequence). CDR3 sequence: CATSQDRGQYGYTF. The CDR3 nucleotides read TGTGCCACCAGCCAAGACAGGGGGCAATATGGCTACACCTTC.

In its sample, this clone was seen once. This chain joins TRBV12-5 and TRBJ1-1; 7 bases line up with TRBD1. The CDR3 runs 14 residues. Germline V gene data show CDR1 as LGHNT and CDR2 as FRNRAP. V shed 7 bases and J 0 bases; nucleotides not matched to a gene: 5. The CDR3 sequence is CASAPGQMNTEAFF. CDR3 DNA: TGTGCTAGTGCCCCGGGACAGATGAACACTGAAGCTTTCTTT.

The chain combines TRBV28 with TRBJ1-4; 11 nucleotides line up with TRBD1. Germline CDR1 reads MDHEN; CDR2 reads SYDVKM. The CDR3 runs 14 residues. J lost 8 bases, V lost 8 bases, and 7 bases had no gene match. This chain's CDR3 is CASGWTGGREKLFF. The CDR3 nucleotides read TGTGCCAGCGGATGGACAGGGGGCAGGGAAAAACTGTTTTTT.

The chain combines TRBV7-9 with TRBJ2-3; 7 nucleotides agree with TRBD2. Trimming at V came to 1 base and at J to 4 bases, leaving 11 bases not matched to a gene. CDR3 length equals 17 residues. Germline V CDR1 and CDR2: SEHNR, FQNEAQ (reference sequence). The CDR3 DNA sequence: TGTGCCAGCAGCTTAGGATCAGCGCGGGAGCCTCCAGATACGCAGTATTTT. Its translation: CASSLGSAREPPDTQYF.

The V gene is TRBV24-1, the J gene TRBJ2-3; TRBD2 agrees at 12 bases. Trimming cost V 12 bases and J 3 bases; bases outside gene matches: 6. CDR1 is KGHDR, CDR2 SFDVKD, per germline. The length of the CDR3 is 14 residues. The CDR3 here is CAASSGGVTDTQYF. In DNA, the CDR3 is TGTGCCGCTTCTAGCGGGGGGGTGACAGATACGCAGTATTTT.

The V call is TRBV4-3, the J call TRBJ1-2; D uncertain. V lost 3 bases to trimming and J lost 5 bases, with 13 bases between them. The CDR3 sequence is 14 residues long. CDR1 is LGHNA and CDR2 is YSLEER in the germline V gene. CDR3 nucleotides: TGCGCCAGCAGCCACAGCGTTCCGGGATATGGCTACACCTTC. Translating it yields CASSHSVPGYGYTF.

The rearrangement joins TRBV19 to TRBJ1-6; weak D call: TRBD1 (6 bases). From germline, CDR1 is LNHDA and CDR2 SQIVND (reference sequence). V was pared by 5 bases and J by 7 bases, with 9 bases between. CDR3 length: 13 amino acids. CDR3 amino acids: CASSSTGNSPLHF. DNA of the CDR3: TGTGCCAGTAGTTCCACAGGGAATTCACCCCTCCACTTT.

The chain links TRBV7-3 to TRBJ1-6, with D possibly TRBD1 on 5 matching bases. The germline V gene encodes CDR1 SGHTA and CDR2 FQGTGA. The length of the CDR3 is 13 residues. Trimming shortened V by 2 bases and J by 8 bases, and 7 bases separated the two germline ends. The CDR3 here is CASSLQGDSPLHF. The CDR3 bases are TGTGCCAGCAGCTTACAGGGTGATTCACCCCTCCACTTT.

This sequence joins TRBV2 and TRBJ1-2; TRBD1 might be the D (6 bases). Germline lookup yields CDR1 SNHLY and CDR2 FYNNEI. This CDR3 has 15 residues. With 3 bases removed from V and 0 bases from J, the gap between germline ends came to 11 bases. This CDR3 reads CASSDIRGTNYGYTF. The CDR3 DNA follows: TGTGCCAGCAGTGACATCAGGGGCACTAACTATGGCTACACCTTC.

In this sample, this clone turned up once. This chain connects TRBV7-3 to TRBJ1-1; tentatively, D is TRBD1 (5 bases). From germline, CDR1 is SGHTA and CDR2 FQGTGA. The CDR3 extends over 14 amino acids. V was clipped by 0 bases and J by 3 bases, with 8 bases between them. DNA for the CDR3: TGTGCCAGCAGCTTAACCAGGGTTGACACTGAAGCTTTCTTT. Translated, it gives CASSLTRVDTEAFF. The entire variable domain, with the rest obtained from reference TRBV7-3 and TRBJ1-1, is as follows: GAGVSQTPSNKVTEKGKYVELRCDPISGHTALYWYRQSLGQGPEFLIYFQGTGAADDSGLPNDRFFAVRPEGSVSTLKIQRTERGDSAVYLCASSLTRVDTEAFFGQGTRLTVV.

This rearrangement joins TRBV2 to TRBJ1-1, with no clear D. The CDR3 covers 13 residues. V was cut by 5 bases and J by 2 bases, with 9 bases left in between. CDR1 and CDR2 from the germline V gene are SNHLY and FYNNEI. The CDR3 nucleotides read TGTGCCAGCAGTCAAGACGGTAACACTGAAGCTTTCTTT. Its protein is CASSQDGNTEAFF.

This clone was counted only a few times. The V gene is TRBV7-9, the J gene TRBJ1-2; D remains unclear. CDR1 SEHNR and CDR2 FQNEAQ come from the germline V gene (reference sequence). This CDR3 region has 13 residues. The V gene lost 4 bases and the J gene lost 3 bases, with 9 bases spanning the gap. The CDR3 spells CASSSGRYYGYTF. The CDR3 DNA sequence: TGTGCCAGCAGCTCAGGCAGATACTATGGCTACACCTTC.

The chain combines TRBV5-4 with TRBJ1-2; D possibly corresponds to TRBD1 (6 bases). Trimming removed 3 bases at V and 3 bases at J, with 15 bases between. Per germline, CDR1 SGHNT and CDR2 YYREEE (reference sequence). This CDR3 region has 15 residues. The CDR3 coding sequence is TGTGCCAGCAGCTCAGATCGTTCAGGGGACTATGGCTACACCTTC. Amino acids: CASSSDRSGDYGYTF.

The genes are TRBV6-5 and TRBJ2-7, with 8 bases aligning to TRBD1. Germline CDR1 reads MNHEY; CDR2 reads SVGAGI. CDR3 length: 13 residues. The V gene end was trimmed by 10 bases and the J gene end by 5 bases; junction bases not matched to a gene: 10. In DNA form, the CDR3 reads TGTGCCACTAAGAGGACAGGGAACGACGAGCAGTACTTC. Amino acids: CATKRTGNDEQYF.

The CDR3 loop reads CAWRGPPGLAGYEQYV. CDR3 bases: TGTGCCTGGAGGGGACCGCCCGGACTAGCGGGGTACGAGCAGTACGTC. J is TRBJ2-7 and V is TRBV30; TRBD2 aligns across 12 bases. CDR1 is GTSNPN and CDR2 is SVGIG in the germline V gene (reference sequence). J gave up 4 bases and V 3 bases, and 10 bases lay outside the gene matches. The CDR3 is made up of 16 amino acids.

V usage is TRBV11-1 and J usage is TRBJ2-2; D not resolved. This CDR3 is built from 13 residues. Germline V lookup: CDR1 SGHAT, CDR2 FQDESV (reference sequence). V gave up 4 bases and J gave up 6 bases, with 9 bases separating them. CDR3 sequence: CASSSSEAGELFF. The DNA for the CDR3 is TGTGCCAGCAGCTCATCAGAGGCCGGGGAGCTGTTTTTT.

The CDR3 DNA reads TGCGCCAGCAGTGAGTCTATGGGGGAGGTTTCCTACGAGCAGTACGTC. Translating gives CASSESMGEVSYEQYV. The chain couples TRBV10-2 to TRBJ2-7; perhaps TRBD2 as D (6 bases). This CDR3 is 16 amino acids long. Between the trimmed V and J ends, which lost 0 bases and 1 base, there was a span of 13 bases. Per germline, CDR1 WSHSY and CDR2 SAAADI.

The CDR3 loop is CSVAGLAEGTDTQYF. CDR3 bases: TGCAGCGTGGCCGGACTAGCGGAGGGCACAGATACGCAGTATTTT. This chain links TRBV29-1 with TRBJ2-3, with 10 bases that match TRBD2. CDR1 and CDR2 from the germline V gene are SQVTM and ANQGSEA. The CDR3 sequence is 15 residues long. V dropped 6 bases and J dropped 1; count of bases not matched to a gene: 7.

CDR3 sequence: CASSDRQGMGETQYF. The CDR3 nucleotides are TGTGCCAGCAGCGATCGACAGGGAATGGGAGAGACCCAGTACTTC. The rearrangement links TRBV13 to TRBJ2-5; 7 positions agree with TRBD1. This CDR3 spans 15 amino acids. The junction had 10 bases not matched to a gene; V was cut back by 5 bases and J by 4 bases. CDR1 is PRHDT and CDR2 is FYEKMQ in the germline V gene (reference sequence).

The chain's CDR3 is CASSLVMAEKLFF. As DNA, the CDR3 is TGTGCCAGCAGCTTAGTCATGGCTGAAAAACTGTTTTTT. The chain combines TRBV7-2 with TRBJ1-4; no clear D. The CDR3 is 13 residues long. Germline CDR1 reads SGHTA; CDR2 reads FQGNSA. The V end was cut by 1 base, the J end by 7 bases, with 7 bases between.